Shown below are 23 T cell receptor beta chains from a single sample sequenced in a study of OX40 agonist ivuxolimab in advanced cancers. Libraries were prepared by immunoSEQ multiplex PCR; TCRdb keeps only in-frame clonotypes and omits some of them. The sample lists 45,000 or so clones, 70% to 90% seen once, with approximately 11% in the top ten. Specimen: CD4+ or CD8+ T cells sorted from blood, collected in a trial of the OX40 agonist ivuxolimab. The receptors were sampled from an adult with an advanced solid tumor such as melanoma, head and neck, liver or kidney cancer.

This chain connects TRBV7-9 to TRBJ2-2; the match to TRBD2 covers 8 bases. CDR3 length equals 17 residues. The germline gives CDR1 SEHNR, CDR2 FQNEAQ (reference sequence). With 3 bases clipped from V and 4 bases from J, the junction kept 10 bases outside the gene matches. In DNA form, the CDR3 reads TGTGCCAGCAGCTTCGGTACGGGGGGGCCCCGCACCGGGGAGCTGTTTTTT. It is translated as CASSFGTGGPRTGELFF.

The rearrangement links TRBV6-5 to TRBJ2-3; 9 positions match TRBD2. From germline, CDR1 is MNHEY and CDR2 SVGAGI. V shed 2 bases and J 4 bases; nucleotides not matched to a gene: 4. The CDR3 has 15 residues. CDR3 in amino acids: CASSYGGRASDTQYF. In DNA form, the CDR3 reads TGTGCCAGCAGTTACGGCGGGAGGGCCTCAGATACGCAGTATTTT.

The genes are TRBV27 and TRBJ1-2; no clear D gene. The V end was cut by 4 bases, the J end by 4 bases, with 10 bases between. Germline V gene data show CDR1 as MNHEY and CDR2 as SMNVEV (reference sequence). This CDR3 has 13 residues. CDR3: CASSSTSLYGYTF. Written as DNA, the CDR3 is TGTGCCAGCAGTTCGACCTCCCTCTATGGCTACACCTTC.

This clone was recorded once. Here the CDR3 reads CASSFLGVAPYNEQFF. CDR3 nucleotide sequence: TGTGCCAGCAGCTTTTTGGGTGTAGCACCATACAATGAGCAGTTCTTC. The chain is built from TRBV7-6 and TRBJ2-1; D is uncertain. The V end was cut by 3 bases, the J end by 4 bases, with 16 bases between. The germline V gene encodes CDR1 SGHVS and CDR2 FNYEAQ. The CDR3 spans 16 residues.

This chain connects TRBV30 to TRBJ1-1; 9 bases fit TRBD1. CDR1 is GTSNPN and CDR2 is SVGIG in the germline V gene (reference sequence). J was trimmed by 4 bases and V by 5 bases; bases with no gene match: 8. This CDR3 comprises 14 residues. CDR3 sequence: CAWHSGQGITEAFF. DNA of the CDR3: TGTGCCTGGCATTCCGGACAGGGGATCACTGAAGCTTTCTTT.

V gene TRBV6-1 combines with J gene TRBJ1-5; a possible D gene is TRBD1 (5 bases). CDR3 size: 14 residues. V lost 4 bases, J lost 4 bases, and 11 bases lay in between. The V gene's germline CDR1 is MNHNS and CDR2 SASEGT. The CDR3 sequence: CASSVFRGNQPQHF. The CDR3, as DNA: TGTGCCAGCAGTGTTTTTAGGGGAAATCAGCCCCAGCATTTT.

V is TRBV2 and J is TRBJ2-4; 11 nucleotides line up with TRBD1. This CDR3 has 16 residues. Trimming removed 5 bases from V and 6 bases from J; junction bases left unmatched: 9. Germline assignment: CDR1 SNHLY and CDR2 FYNNEI. The CDR3 here is CASSPFGQGALNIQYF. The CDR3 region has the DNA TGTGCCAGCAGTCCCTTTGGACAGGGGGCTCTAAACATTCAGTACTTC.

The genes are TRBV4-2 and TRBJ1-1; unclear D gene. V lost 0 bases to trimming and J lost 1 base, with 12 bases between them. From germline, CDR1 is LGHNA and CDR2 YNFKEQ. This CDR3 has 16 residues. CDR3 DNA: TGTGCCAGCAGCCAAGAGGTGGGCAGTCAGAACACTGAAGCTTTCTTT. It encodes CASSQEVGSQNTEAFF.

The chain couples TRBV13 to TRBJ2-1; TRBD2 agrees at 8 bases. V shed 5 bases, J shed 7 bases, and the junction held 7 bases outside the gene matches. From germline, CDR1 is PRHDT and CDR2 FYEKMQ (reference sequence). The CDR3 length is 14 residues. The CDR3 here is CASSLKRERNEQFF. The CDR3 region has the DNA TGTGCCAGCAGCCTAAAGCGGGAGCGGAATGAGCAGTTCTTC.

The chain couples TRBV28 to TRBJ2-3, with 8 bases that match TRBD2. This CDR3 comprises 14 residues. The germline V gene has CDR1 MDHEN and CDR2 SYDVKM. Trimming at V came to 7 bases and at J to 0 bases, leaving 3 bases not matched to a gene. The CDR3 loop reads CASTSGGSTDTQYF. The DNA for the CDR3 is TGTGCCAGCACCAGCGGGGGAAGCACAGATACGCAGTATTTT.

CDR3 residues: CAISESGTTEKLFF. CDR3 nucleotides: TGTGCCATCAGTGAGTCGGGGACCACTGAAAAACTGTTTTTT. The chain combines TRBV10-3 with TRBJ1-4; a possible D gene is TRBD1 (5 bases). This CDR3 spans 14 amino acids. Germline V gives CDR1 ENHRY, CDR2 SYGVKD. V lost 0 bases, J lost 7 bases, and 9 bases lay in between.

The gene calls are TRBV4-1 and TRBJ1-1; maybe TRBD1 (6 bases). Trimming cost V 3 bases and J 4 bases, with 9 bases left between them. Per the germline V gene, CDR1 is MGHRA and CDR2 is YSYEKL. This CDR3 has 13 residues. The CDR3 DNA reads as TGCGCCAGCAGCCATGGGGGGCGCACTGAAGCTTTCTTT. This codes for CASSHGGRTEAFF.

The chain joins TRBV29-1 to TRBJ2-1; the D is unclear. Germline CDR1 reads SQVTM; CDR2 reads ANQGSEA. The CDR3 consists of 13 residues. Between the trimmed V and J ends, which lost 7 bases and 1 base, there was a span of 11 bases. The CDR3 DNA follows: TGCAGCGGAGTTTACAGTTCCTACAATGAGCAGTTCTTC. This codes for CSGVYSSYNEQFF.

The rearrangement links TRBV5-8 to TRBJ1-2; TRBD1 aligns across 12 bases. CDR1 and CDR2 (germline): SGHTS, YDEGEE. V lost 4 bases and J lost 7; bases outside the gene matches: 5. The CDR3 has 14 residues. Here the CDR3 DNA reads TGTGCCAGCAGCCGGGGACAGGGGGCTGCTGGCTACACCTTC. Translation: CASSRGQGAAGYTF.

The sample holds one count of this clone. V and J are TRBV19 and TRBJ1-2; D gene unclear. In germline, CDR1 is LNHDA, CDR2 SQIVND (reference sequence). V lost 3 bases and J lost 12, with 11 bases in between. The CDR3 runs 11 residues. DNA of the CDR3: TGTGCCAGTAGTATCGGGCAGATTCACACCTTC. This sequence encodes CASSIGQIHTF. Full variable domain (rest looked up from reference TRBV19 and TRBJ1-2): DGGITQSPKYLFRKEGQNVTLSCEQNLNHDAMYWYRQDPGQGLRLIYYSQIVNDFQKGDIAEGYSVSREKKESFPLTVTSAQKNPTAFYLCASSIGQIHTFGSGTRLTVV.

V gene TRBV27 combines with J gene TRBJ2-1, with 15 positions matching TRBD2. CDR3 length: 16 residues. Trimming took 2 bases from V and 9 from J; bases not matched to a gene: 5. CDR1 and CDR2 (germline): MNHEY, SMNVEV (reference sequence). CDR3 nucleotides: TGTGCCAGCAGTTTAGGGACTAGCGGGGGGTTGGGTGAGCAGTTCTTC. Encoded protein: CASSLGTSGGLGEQFF.

The rearrangement joins TRBV4-1 to TRBJ1-2; 7 bases are shared with TRBD1. Germline lookup yields CDR1 MGHRA and CDR2 YSYEKL. This CDR3 has 18 residues. V gave up 0 bases and J gave up 8 bases; unmatched junction bases: 18. The CDR3 region has the DNA TGCGCCAGCAGCCAAGATCCTTGGGTAGGGGGCTACCGTGAGGGCTACACCTTC. Translating gives CASSQDPWVGGYREGYTF.

In its sample, this clone was seen a few times. The chain has TRBV2 and TRBJ2-1; D is undetermined. V gave up 6 bases and J gave up 5 bases, with 14 bases separating them. The CDR3 covers 14 residues. Germline V gene data show CDR1 as SNHLY and CDR2 as FYNNEI. The CDR3 loop reads CASRPTSSDNEQFF. CDR3 coding DNA: TGTGCCAGCAGACCGACTTCTAGTGACAATGAGCAGTTCTTC.

Many counts were recorded for this clone. This chain links TRBV5-4 with TRBJ2-7, with 8 positions matching TRBD2. The junction had 7 bases not matched to a gene; V was cut back by 4 bases and J by 4 bases. The CDR3 contains 14 residues. Germline assignment: CDR1 SGHNT and CDR2 YYREEE (reference sequence). CDR3 DNA: TGTGCCAGCAGCGCGGGACTAGATAAGTACGAGCAGTACTTC. It translates to CASSAGLDKYEQYF.

The rearrangement links TRBV6-6 to TRBJ2-5, with a weak D call TRBD1 (5 bases). CDR3 length: 13 residues. V gave up 2 bases and J gave up 5 bases, with 9 bases separating them. In germline, CDR1 is MNHNY, CDR2 SVGAGI (reference sequence). This chain's CDR3 is CASSYQGWETQYF. The CDR3 bases are TGTGCCAGCAGTTACCAGGGTTGGGAGACCCAGTACTTC.

This chain links TRBV2 with TRBJ2-5; 14 positions match TRBD2. The trim removed 8 bases at V and 4 bases at J, leaving 9 bases unmatched. Germline loops: CDR1 SNHLY, CDR2 FYNNEI. The CDR3 is 16 residues long. Written as DNA, the CDR3 is TGTGCCAGCGGGGGACTAGCGGGAGAGGGGCGAGAGACCCAGTACTTC. Amino acid sequence: CASGGLAGEGRETQYF. Using reference TRBV2 and TRBJ2-5 for the parts outside the CDR3, the full variable domain is EPEVTQTPSHQVTQMGQEVILRCVPISNHLYFYWYRQILGQKVEFLVSFYNNEISEKSEIFDDQFSVERPDGSNFTLKIRSTKLEDSAMYFCASGGLAGEGRETQYFGPGTRLLVL.

The chain couples TRBV13 to TRBJ2-4, with TRBD2 as a possible D gene (6 bases). Germline V gene lookup returns CDR1 PRHDT and CDR2 FYEKMQ (reference sequence). V dropped 0 bases and J dropped 2 bases, with 11 bases sitting between them. This CDR3 has 16 amino acids. Here the CDR3 DNA reads TGTGCCAGCAGCTTAGGATGGCGGGGACCCAAAAACATTCAGTACTTC. This translates into CASSLGWRGPKNIQYF.

This clone showed up just once. This rearrangement joins TRBV4-3 to TRBJ1-2; D not certain. V lost 0 bases and J 4 bases, leaving 12 bases between the germline ends. The CDR3 totals 15 residues. Germline CDR1 reads LGHNA; CDR2 reads YSLEER. The DNA of the CDR3 is TGCGCCAGCAGCCAAGACGGGGAAGCGGCCTATGGCTACACCTTC. It specifies CASSQDGEAAYGYTF.